This TCR beta chain is drawn from a study of CD8+ T cells in alopecia areata (dated by TCRdb to 2016 to 2019). Regarding the complete study: In both human patients and the C3H/HeJ mouse model, the study applied high-throughput TCRbeta sequencing to look at T cell clonal expansion in alopecia areata. On the human side, TCRbeta sequencing was run on scalp tissue and on sorted CD4+ and CD8+ peripheral blood T cells from healthy controls and from alopecia areata patients with either patchy or totalis/universalis disease. Scalp clonality was compared across normal scalp (n=4), patchy alopecia areata scalp (n=8), and alopecia totalis/universalis scalp (n=8). RNA was extracted with the PAXgene miRNA kit for fixed scalp, the miRNeasy kit for PBMCs, and the RNeasy kit for mouse skin. immunoSEQ multiplex PCR using 35 Vbeta forward primers and 13 Jbeta reverse primers was used to amplify TCRbeta CDR3 regions. General study outcomes and caveats: Compared with mice, TCR sequences shared between patients were less clear, possibly partly because of HLA diversity across the patient population. Unlike mouse skin, which is dominated by gammadelta T cells, normal human skin has resident alphabeta T cells that are also sequenced, and this complicates analysis of the scalp TCR repertoire. Compared with normal scalp, lesional scalp had higher clonality and more expanded CD8+ clones, particularly in alopecia totalis/universalis, a pattern that suggests antigenic drive.

Library preparation employed the immunoSEQ multiplex PCR assay. RNA was extracted from all samples and reverse transcribed into cDNA as template for TCR sequencing. SuperScript III was used for first-strand cDNA synthesis, primed with a 2:1 mix of oligo-dT and random hexamers. A synthetic immune receptor repertoire was used to assess amplification bias, and residual bias was removed computationally. As for the original processing: Raw reads were preprocessed for error removal, and CDR3 was defined according to IMGT conventions as running from the conserved cysteine to phenylalanine. Clonality was computed by normalizing Shannon entropy by log2 of the number of productive unique TCRs and subtracting the result from 1. CD4 or CD8 identity of scalp clones was inferred by cross-referencing scalp TCRbeta sequences with sorted blood CD4 and CD8 repertoires. Imported from immuneACCESS, the table was reduced by TCRdb to in-frame sequences with V and J called. These copies leave out some clones; in studies compared against another copy, an unresolved V gene accounts for under half, and the cause of the remainder is not known. The DNA was the basis for D and trimming; V, J and clone size are from that table. Counted in this sample were about 150,000 clones; approximately 60% of them appeared once. The biggest ten clones account for approximately 4.3% of the sample.

PBMCs were separated by density centrifugation and stained for CD3, CD4 and CD8, after which CD4+ and CD8+ T cells were sorted on a FACSAria. Scalp biopsies and blood samples were provided by unaffected controls. As regards this clone: What antigen it recognizes has not been identified. It has no much larger one-base neighbor in the sample; base qualities were not kept.

The germline V gene yields MDHEN for CDR1 and SYDVKM for CDR2. The germline V and J ends show losses of 5 bases and 3 bases respectively, and no gene match explains 7 bases of the junction. Including cysteine and phenylalanine, the CDR3 has 14 amino acids. Only CDR3 DNA is held: 42 bases, read in frame from base 1. This chain joins TRBV28 to TRBJ2-7; 7 middle bases align to TRBD1. The source material was CD4+ T cells sorted from blood. The receptor's source is a human donor in good health. For the CDR3, the sequence is CASSRTGGRYEQYF. Here is the DNA: TGTGCCAGCAGTCGGACAGGCGGACGCTACGAGCAGTACTTC.